This TCR beta chain came from a study of siplizumab effects on memory and regulatory T cells. In regard to this clone: Its antigen is undetermined.

Clones were read by immunoSEQ multiplex PCR, and TCRdb kept only the in-frame ones, dropping some. Among 15,000 or so clones listed, roughly 40% were seen once. Researchers cocultured the mixed lymphocyte reaction cells at 37°C for around 6 days. The CDR3 is 16 amino acids. From germline, CDR1 is KGHSH and CDR2 LQKENI. V lost 2 bases to trimming and J lost 0 bases, with 13 bases between them. Sequences were obtained from CFSE-low (dividing) CD4+ T cells sorted from an allogeneic mixed lymphocyte reaction. The source of this sequence is a human donor in good health; the cells came from an allogeneic mixed lymphocyte reaction. Some clones in this sample may be carry-over from other donors' samples. The chain has TRBV18 and TRBJ1-1; D is unresolved. CDR3 nucleotides: TGTGCCAGCTCACCAGGACCGGCCTACTTGAACACTGAAGCTTTCTTT. It codes for CASSPGPAYLNTEAFF. Together with reference TRBV18 and TRBJ1-1, the CDR3 gives the full variable domain: NAGVMQNPRHLVRRRGQEARLRCSPMKGHSHVYWYRQLPEEGLKFMVYLQKENIIDESGMPKERFSAEFPKEGPSILRIQQVVRGDSAAYFCASSPGPAYLNTEAFFGQGTRLTVV.